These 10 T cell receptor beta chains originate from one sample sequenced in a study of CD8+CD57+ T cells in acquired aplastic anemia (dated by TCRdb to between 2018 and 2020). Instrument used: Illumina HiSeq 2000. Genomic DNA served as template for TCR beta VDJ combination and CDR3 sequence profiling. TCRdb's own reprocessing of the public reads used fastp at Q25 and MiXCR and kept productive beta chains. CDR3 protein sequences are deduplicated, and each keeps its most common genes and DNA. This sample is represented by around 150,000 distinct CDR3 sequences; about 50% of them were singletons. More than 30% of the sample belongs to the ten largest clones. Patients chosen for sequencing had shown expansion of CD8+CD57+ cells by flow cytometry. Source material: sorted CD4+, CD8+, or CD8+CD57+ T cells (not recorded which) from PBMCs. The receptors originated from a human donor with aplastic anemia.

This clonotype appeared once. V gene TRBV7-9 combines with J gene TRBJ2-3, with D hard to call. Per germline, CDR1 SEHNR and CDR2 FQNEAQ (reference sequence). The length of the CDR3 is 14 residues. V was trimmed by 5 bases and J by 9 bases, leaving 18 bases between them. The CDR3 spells CASSPVLTPLTQYF. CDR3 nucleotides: TGTGCCAGCAGCCCGGTCCTGACCCCACTAACGCAGTATTTT.

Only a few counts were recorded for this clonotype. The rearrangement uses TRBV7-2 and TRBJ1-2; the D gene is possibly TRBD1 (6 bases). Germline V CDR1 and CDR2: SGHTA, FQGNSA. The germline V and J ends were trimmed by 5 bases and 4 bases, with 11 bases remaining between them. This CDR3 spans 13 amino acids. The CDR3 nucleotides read TGTGCCAGCAGCGCCGGGACACCCTATGGCTACACCTTC. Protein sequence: CASSAGTPYGYTF.

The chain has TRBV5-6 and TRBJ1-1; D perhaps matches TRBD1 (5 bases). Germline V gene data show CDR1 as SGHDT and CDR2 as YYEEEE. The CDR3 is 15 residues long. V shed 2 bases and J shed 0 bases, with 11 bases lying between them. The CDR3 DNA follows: TGTGCCAGCAGCTTTCTTCGGACAATGAACACTGAAGCTTTCTTT. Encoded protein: CASSFLRTMNTEAFF.

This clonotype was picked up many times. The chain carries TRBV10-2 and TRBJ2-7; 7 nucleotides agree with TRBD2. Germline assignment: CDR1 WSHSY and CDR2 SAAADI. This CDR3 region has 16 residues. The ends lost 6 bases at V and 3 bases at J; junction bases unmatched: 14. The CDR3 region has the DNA TGCGCCAGCAGCTCCCTGAGGGGAGGGATTTACTACGAGCAGTACTTC. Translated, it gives CASSSLRGGIYYEQYF.

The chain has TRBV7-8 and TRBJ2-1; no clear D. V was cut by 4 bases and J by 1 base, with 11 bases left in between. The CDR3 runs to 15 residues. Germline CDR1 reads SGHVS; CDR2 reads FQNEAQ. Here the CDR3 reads CASSSRRGSYNEQFF. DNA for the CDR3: TGTGCCAGCAGCTCCCGACGCGGATCCTACAATGAGCAGTTCTTC. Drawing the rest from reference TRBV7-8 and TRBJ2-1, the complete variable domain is GAGVSQSPRYKVAKRGQDVALRCDPISGHVSLFWYQQALGQGPEFLTYFQNEAQLDKSGLPSDRFFAERPEGSVSTLKIQRTQQEDSAVYLCASSSRRGSYNEQFFGPGTRLTVL.

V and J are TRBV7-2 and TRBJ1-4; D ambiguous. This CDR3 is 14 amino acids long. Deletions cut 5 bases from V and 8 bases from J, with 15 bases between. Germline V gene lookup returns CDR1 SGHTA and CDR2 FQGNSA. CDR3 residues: CASSRTETGEKLFF. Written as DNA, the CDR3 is TGTGCCAGCAGCCGGACCGAAACGGGGGAAAAACTGTTTTTT.

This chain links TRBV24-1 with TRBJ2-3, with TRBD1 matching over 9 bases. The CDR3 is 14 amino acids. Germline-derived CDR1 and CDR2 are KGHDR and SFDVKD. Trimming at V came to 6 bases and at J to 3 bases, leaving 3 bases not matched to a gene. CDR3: CATSRTGETDTQYF. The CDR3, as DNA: TGTGCCACCAGTCGGACAGGGGAAACAGATACGCAGTATTTT.

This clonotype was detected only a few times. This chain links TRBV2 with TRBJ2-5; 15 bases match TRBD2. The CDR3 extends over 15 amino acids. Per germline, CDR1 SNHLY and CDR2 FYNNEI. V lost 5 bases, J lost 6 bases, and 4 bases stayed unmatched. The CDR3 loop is CASSRTSGRAKTQYF. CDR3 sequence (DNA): TGTGCCAGCAGTCGGACTAGCGGGAGGGCCAAGACCCAGTACTTC.

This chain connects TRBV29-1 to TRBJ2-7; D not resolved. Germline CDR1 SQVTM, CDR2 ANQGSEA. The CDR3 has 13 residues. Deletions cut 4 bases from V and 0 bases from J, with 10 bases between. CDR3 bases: TGCAGCGTTGGTGAGTTAACCTCCTACGAGCAGTACTTC. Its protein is CSVGELTSYEQYF.

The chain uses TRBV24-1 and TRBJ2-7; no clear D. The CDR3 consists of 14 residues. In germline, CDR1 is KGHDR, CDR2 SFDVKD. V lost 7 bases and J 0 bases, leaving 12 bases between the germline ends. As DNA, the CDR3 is TGTGCCACCAGCACCGGGCCTCCCTCCTACGAGCAGTACTTC. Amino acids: CATSTGPPSYEQYF.